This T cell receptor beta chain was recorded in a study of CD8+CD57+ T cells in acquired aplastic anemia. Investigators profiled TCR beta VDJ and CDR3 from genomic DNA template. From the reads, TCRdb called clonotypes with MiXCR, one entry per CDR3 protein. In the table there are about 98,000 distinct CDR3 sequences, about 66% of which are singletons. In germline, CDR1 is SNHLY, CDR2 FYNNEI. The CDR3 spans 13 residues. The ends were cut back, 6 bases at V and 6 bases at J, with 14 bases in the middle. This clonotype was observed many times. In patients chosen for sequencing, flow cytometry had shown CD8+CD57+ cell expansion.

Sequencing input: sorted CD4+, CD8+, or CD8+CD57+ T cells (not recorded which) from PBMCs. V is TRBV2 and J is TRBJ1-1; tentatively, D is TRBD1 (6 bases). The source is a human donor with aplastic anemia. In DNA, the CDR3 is TGTGCCAGCAGGAAGGGGGGGGGGGCTGAAGCTTTCTTT. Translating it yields CASRKGGGAEAFF. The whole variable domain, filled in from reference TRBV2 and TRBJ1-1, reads EPEVTQTPSHQVTQMGQEVILRCVPISNHLYFYWYRQILGQKVEFLVSFYNNEISEKSEIFDDQFSVERPDGSNFTLKIRSTKLEDSAMYFCASRKGGGAEAFFGQGTRLTVV.